The TCR beta chain under discussion was sequenced for a study of cytomegalovirus exposure and HLA in healthy donors. The PCR used 60 Vbeta and 13 Jbeta primers. Sequenced by immunoSEQ multiplex PCR; TCRdb stores in-frame clones only, minus some. This table has more than 100,000 clones, approximately 80% appearing once. Germline lookup yields CDR1 KGHSH and CDR2 LQKENI. This CDR3 region has 13 residues. The V gene lost 2 bases and the J gene lost 8 bases, with 12 bases spanning the gap. Study conclusions and caveats: 150 to 200 TCR beta chains were listed as cytomegalovirus-associated. In a later analysis, parvovirus B19, influenza, CMV and Epstein-Barr virus appeared linked to several top co-occurrence clusters. A previous analysis found most TCR beta V segments productive roughly 90% or roughly 30% of the time. TRBV6-2, TRBV6-3 and other indistinguishable V segments were excluded.

Note on this clone: Its matching antigen is unknown.

This receptor was identified in a female donor in good health and CMV-seropositive. The rearrangement joins TRBV18 to TRBJ1-1, with D maybe TRBD1 (5 bases). The sequencing input was PBMCs. CDR3 bases: TGTGCCAGCTCACCAAAGGGAAGGACAGAAGCTTTCTTT. Encoded protein: CASSPKGRTEAFF.